A single sample gave rise to the 24 T cell receptor beta chains below, sequenced in a study of T cell responses to AZD1222 COVID-19 vaccine. Clones were read by immunoSEQ multiplex PCR, and TCRdb kept only the in-frame ones, dropping some. The profile covers around 97,000 clones, with roughly 91% appearing a single time and about 4.8% taken by the ten largest. Sequenced here: peripheral blood, sampled on day 0 of AZD1222 vaccination. The source is an adult in good health.

V gene TRBV5-8 combines with J gene TRBJ1-3; D is perhaps TRBD1 (5 bases). Germline CDR1 is SGHTS and CDR2 is YDEGEE. Trimming took 2 bases from V and 0 from J, leaving 12 bases between them. This CDR3 has 16 amino acids. The CDR3 spells CASSFLTASSGNTIYF. DNA for the CDR3: TGTGCCAGCAGCTTCTTGACAGCAAGCTCTGGAAACACCATATATTTT.

The CDR3 sequence: CASRTGGFVGYTF. CDR3 nucleotide sequence: TGTGCCAGCAGAACCGGGGGTTTCGTTGGCTACACCTTC. The V and J genes are TRBV5-6 and TRBJ1-2, with D perhaps TRBD1 (5 bases). The ends were cut back, 5 bases at V and 7 bases at J, with 15 bases in the middle. Germline-derived CDR1 and CDR2 are SGHDT and YYEEEE. The CDR3 contains 13 residues.

The gene calls are TRBV19 and TRBJ2-7; 9 bases are shared with TRBD1. The germline V gene has CDR1 LNHDA and CDR2 SQIVND (reference sequence). Losses at the gene ends were 4 bases for V and 0 bases for J; bases not matched to a gene: 4. This CDR3 comprises 15 residues. CDR3 protein: CASSKGTGLSYEQYF. The DNA of the CDR3 is TGTGCCAGTAGTAAGGGGACAGGGCTCTCCTACGAGCAGTACTTC.

The chain links TRBV29-1 to TRBJ1-2; no definite D call. The CDR3 sequence is 13 residues long. The V gene's germline CDR1 is SQVTM and CDR2 ANQGSEA. V was clipped by 5 bases and J by 3 bases, with 13 bases between them. This CDR3 is CSVQGGRDYGYTF. The CDR3 nucleotides read TGCAGCGTTCAAGGAGGGAGGGACTATGGCTACACCTTC.

This chain joins TRBV25-1 and TRBJ1-1, with 7 bases that match TRBD1. The CDR3 has 15 residues. V lost 2 bases and J lost 1; bases outside the gene matches: 4. Germline V gene sequence: CDR1 MGHDK, CDR2 SYGVNS. CDR3 loop: CASSEGTAWNTEAFF. For the CDR3, the DNA is TGTGCCAGCAGTGAAGGGACAGCTTGGAACACTGAAGCTTTCTTT.

The CDR3 bases are TGTGCCAGCAGCCACAGGGGTGGGAACACTGAAGCTTTCTTT. It is translated as CASSHRGGNTEAFF. This rearrangement joins TRBV5-5 to TRBJ1-1; TRBD1 matches 7 bases. The V gene end was trimmed by 4 bases and the J gene end by 1 base; junction bases not matched to a gene: 4. The CDR3 totals 14 residues. Germline CDR1 SGHKS, CDR2 YYEKEE (reference sequence). Complete variable domain (other parts from reference TRBV5-5 and TRBJ1-1): DAGVTQSPTHLIKTRGQQVTLRCSPISGHKSVSWYQQVLGQGPQFIFQYYEKEERGRGNFPDRFSARQFPNYSSELNVNALLLGDSALYLCASSHRGGNTEAFFGQGTRLTVV.

V and J are TRBV10-3 and TRBJ2-1; D is unresolved. Germline V gives CDR1 ENHRY, CDR2 SYGVKD. V was trimmed by 4 bases and J by 0 bases, leaving 10 bases between them. The CDR3 consists of 15 residues. The CDR3 bases are TGTGCCATCAGTGCGGCCTCAGGCTCCTACAATGAGCAGTTCTTC. It specifies CAISAASGSYNEQFF.

This clone was picked up one time. The rearrangement uses TRBV13 and TRBJ2-3; D uncertain. The CDR3 consists of 11 residues. V lost 4 bases to trimming and J lost 3 bases, with 2 bases between them. Per the germline V gene, CDR1 is PRHDT and CDR2 is FYEKMQ (reference sequence). The CDR3 DNA reads as TGTGCCAGCAGCTCGACAGATACGCAGTATTTT. It codes for CASSSTDTQYF.

This clone occurred a few times. The chain has TRBV12-3 or TRBV12-4 and TRBJ2-7; D not certain. V lost 3 bases and J 3 bases, leaving 9 bases between the germline ends. The CDR3 covers 13 residues. For the CDR3, the DNA is TGTGCCAGCAGTTTGATCGGTTACTACGAGCAGTACTTC. Translating it yields CASSLIGYYEQYF.

The genes are TRBV20-1 and TRBJ1-2; no clear D gene. This CDR3 region has 11 residues. V lost 3 bases, J lost 10 bases, and 12 bases lay in between. Germline CDR1 DFQATT, CDR2 SNEGSKA (reference sequence). Here the CDR3 DNA reads TGCAGTGCTAGTTCCTCGGTGAACTACACCTTC. The encoded protein is CSASSSVNYTF.

The genes are TRBV4-2 and TRBJ1-6, with D possibly TRBD1 on 5 matching bases. Trimming took off 1 base at V and 2 bases at J, with 12 bases between the two ends. The V gene's germline CDR1 is LGHNA and CDR2 YNFKEQ. The CDR3 covers 17 residues. In DNA, the CDR3 is TGTGCCAGCAGCCAAGCCGCACAGGTGACCTATAATTCACCCCTCCACTTT. It codes for CASSQAAQVTYNSPLHF.

The chain couples TRBV29-1 to TRBJ1-2; D is ambiguous. Germline CDR1 SQVTM, CDR2 ANQGSEA. Trimming pared 7 bases from V and 4 bases from J, leaving 19 bases between. CDR3 size: 14 residues. Here the CDR3 DNA reads TGCAGCGCAACCGAGTCCCCATTCTTCTATGGCTACACCTTC. It yields the protein CSATESPFFYGYTF.

The rearrangement uses TRBV18 and TRBJ1-5, with 7 bases matching TRBD1. The V segment lost 4 bases and the J segment 7 bases; nucleotides outside the gene matches: 10. This CDR3 comprises 15 residues. Germline assignment: CDR1 KGHSH and CDR2 LQKENI. The CDR3 region has the DNA TGTGCCAGCTCACTGCTAGGGGGCGCGGACCAGCCCCAGCATTTT. Translation: CASSLLGGADQPQHF.

The V and J genes are TRBV5-4 and TRBJ1-5; 7 nucleotides align to TRBD1. Per germline, CDR1 SGHNT and CDR2 YYREEE (reference sequence). The CDR3 is made up of 15 amino acids. Losses at the gene ends were 4 bases for V and 0 bases for J; bases not matched to a gene: 4. In DNA form, the CDR3 reads TGTGCCAGCAGCCTAGGGACAGCTAGCAATCAGCCCCAGCATTTT. Translated: CASSLGTASNQPQHF.

This chain joins TRBV4-2 and TRBJ1-4, with TRBD1 as a possible D gene (5 bases). The ends were cut back, 0 bases at V and 8 bases at J, with 10 bases in the middle. Germline loops: CDR1 LGHNA, CDR2 YNFKEQ. The CDR3 is 14 residues long. CDR3 DNA sequence: TGTGCCAGCAGCCAAGAGGGGACGGCAGAAAAACTGTTTTTT. Amino acid sequence: CASSQEGTAEKLFF.

The chain couples TRBV12-5 to TRBJ1-1; 7 bases align to TRBD1. There are 14 residues in the CDR3. Germline V CDR1 and CDR2: LGHNT, FRNRAP. The V and J ends lost 5 bases and 2 bases, in that order; junction bases with no gene match: 5. CDR3 amino acids: CASGTGTANTEAFF. The CDR3 DNA is TGTGCTAGTGGTACAGGGACAGCCAACACTGAAGCTTTCTTT.

The rearrangement uses TRBV18 and TRBJ1-2, with a possible D match to TRBD1 (5 bases). Germline CDR1 KGHSH, CDR2 LQKENI. Trimming cost V 6 bases and J 7 bases, with 12 bases left between them. CDR3 length equals 12 residues. The CDR3 protein is CASSLERGGYTF. Here the CDR3 DNA reads TGTGCCAGCTCCCTCGAGAGGGGTGGCTACACCTTC.

The rearrangement links TRBV6-4 to TRBJ2-3; 10 bases map to TRBD1. The CDR3 consists of 15 residues. V was clipped by 3 bases and J by 1 base; unmatched bases: 1. Per the germline V gene, CDR1 is MRHNA and CDR2 is SNTAGT. The DNA of the CDR3 is TGTGCCAGCAGTGAGGGGACAGGGGGCACAGATACGCAGTATTTT. Its protein is CASSEGTGGTDTQYF.

This chain links TRBV19 with TRBJ1-1, with 10 bases matching TRBD1. CDR3 length: 14 residues. Looked up from germline, CDR1 is LNHDA and CDR2 is SQIVND (reference sequence). The junction had 5 bases not matched to a gene; V was cut back by 5 bases and J by 5 bases. The DNA for the CDR3 is TGTGCCAGTAGTCCGGGACAGGGGAAGACTGAAGCTTTCTTT. The encoded protein is CASSPGQGKTEAFF.

This chain joins TRBV28 and TRBJ1-1; D is perhaps TRBD1 (5 bases). V lost 8 bases to trimming and J lost 3 bases, with 13 bases between them. The CDR3 spans 13 residues. The germline V gene has CDR1 MDHEN and CDR2 SYDVKM. The CDR3 reads CASGWGRDTEAFF. CDR3 coding DNA: TGTGCCAGCGGTTGGGGGAGAGACACTGAAGCTTTCTTT. The entire variable domain, with the rest obtained from reference TRBV28 and TRBJ1-1, is as follows: DVKVTQSSRYLVKRTGEKVFLECVQDMDHENMFWYRQDPGLGLRLIYFSYDVKMKEKGDIPEGYSVSREKKERFSLILESASTNQTSMYLCASGWGRDTEAFFGQGTRLTVV.

This clone is a singleton in its sample. This sequence joins TRBV7-2 and TRBJ1-5; tentative D call: TRBD1 (6 bases). Germline V gene sequence: CDR1 SGHTA, CDR2 FQGNSA. Between the trimmed V and J ends, which lost 5 bases and 7 bases, there was a span of 12 bases. The CDR3 totals 13 residues. The CDR3 spells CASSLQGWQPQHF. As DNA, the CDR3 is TGTGCCAGCAGCCTCCAGGGGTGGCAGCCCCAGCATTTT.

The rearrangement joins TRBV19 to TRBJ1-5; 12 nucleotides match TRBD1. The germline CDR1 and CDR2 sequences are LNHDA and SQIVND (reference sequence). V dropped 5 bases and J dropped 6; count of bases not matched to a gene: 2. The CDR3 totals 14 residues. CDR3 residues: CASSGTGGGQPQHF. The CDR3 nucleotides are TGTGCCAGTAGTGGGACAGGGGGCGGTCAGCCCCAGCATTTT.

The rearrangement links TRBV10-1 to TRBJ2-4, with D perhaps given as TRBD1 or TRBD2 (6 bases each). Germline loops: CDR1 WNHNN, CDR2 SYGVQD (reference sequence). Trimming took off 3 bases at V and 0 bases at J, with 15 bases between the two ends. The CDR3 is 17 residues long. CDR3 DNA: TGCGCCAGCAGTGACTCGGGGGCCGGGCGAGCCAAAAACATTCAGTACTTC. It codes for CASSDSGAGRAKNIQYF.

The rearrangement uses TRBV7-6 and TRBJ2-7; 7 bases map to TRBD1. In germline, CDR1 is SGHVS, CDR2 FNYEAQ. The CDR3 has 15 amino acids. The junction had 4 bases not matched to a gene; V was cut back by 1 base and J by 1 base. CDR3 nucleotide sequence: TGTGCCAGCAGCTTAGGTGGGACAGAATCCTACGAGCAGTACTTC. This codes for CASSLGGTESYEQYF.